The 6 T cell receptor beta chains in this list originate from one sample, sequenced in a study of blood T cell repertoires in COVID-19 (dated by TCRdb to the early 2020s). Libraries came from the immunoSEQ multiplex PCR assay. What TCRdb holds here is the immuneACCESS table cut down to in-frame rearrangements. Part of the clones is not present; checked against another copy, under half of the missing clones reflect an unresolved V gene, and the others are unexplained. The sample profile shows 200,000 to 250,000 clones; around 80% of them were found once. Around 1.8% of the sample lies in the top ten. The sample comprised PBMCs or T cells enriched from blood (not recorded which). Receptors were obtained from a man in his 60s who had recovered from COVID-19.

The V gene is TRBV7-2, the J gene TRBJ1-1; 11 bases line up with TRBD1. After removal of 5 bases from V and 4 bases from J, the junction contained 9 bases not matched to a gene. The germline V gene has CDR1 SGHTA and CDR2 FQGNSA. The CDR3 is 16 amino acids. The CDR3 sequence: CASSISAGTGGTEAFF. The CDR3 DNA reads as TGTGCCAGCAGCATATCAGCCGGGACAGGGGGCACTGAAGCTTTCTTT. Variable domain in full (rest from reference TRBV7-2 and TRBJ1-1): GAGVSQSPSNKVTEKGKDVELRCDPISGHTALYWYRQSLGQGLEFLIYFQGNSAPDKSGLPSDRFSAERTGGSVSTLTIQRTQQEDSAVYLCASSISAGTGGTEAFFGQGTRLTVV.

CDR3 region: CASSHRGLAGRASYEQYF. The CDR3 nucleotides are TGTGCCAGCAGCCACCGAGGACTAGCGGGGAGAGCCTCCTACGAGCAGTACTTC. The rearrangement uses TRBV7-2 and TRBJ2-7; 12 nucleotides align to TRBD2. The junction had 11 bases not matched to a gene; V was cut back by 5 bases and J by 0 bases. Germline assignment: CDR1 SGHTA and CDR2 FQGNSA. The CDR3 consists of 18 residues.

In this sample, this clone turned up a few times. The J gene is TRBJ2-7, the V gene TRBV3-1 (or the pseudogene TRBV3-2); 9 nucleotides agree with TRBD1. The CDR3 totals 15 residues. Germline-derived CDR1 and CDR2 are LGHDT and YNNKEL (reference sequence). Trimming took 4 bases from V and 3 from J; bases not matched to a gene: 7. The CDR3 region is CASSPTRDRDYEQYF. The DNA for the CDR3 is TGTGCCAGCAGCCCTACTCGGGACAGGGACTACGAGCAGTACTTC.

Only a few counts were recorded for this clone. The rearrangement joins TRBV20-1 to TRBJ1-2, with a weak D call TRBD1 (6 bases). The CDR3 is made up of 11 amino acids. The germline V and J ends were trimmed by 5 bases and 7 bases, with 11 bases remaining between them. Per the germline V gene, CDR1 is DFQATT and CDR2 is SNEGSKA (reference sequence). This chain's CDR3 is CSAPEGGGYTF. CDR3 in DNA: TGCAGTGCTCCGGAAGGGGGTGGCTACACCTTC.

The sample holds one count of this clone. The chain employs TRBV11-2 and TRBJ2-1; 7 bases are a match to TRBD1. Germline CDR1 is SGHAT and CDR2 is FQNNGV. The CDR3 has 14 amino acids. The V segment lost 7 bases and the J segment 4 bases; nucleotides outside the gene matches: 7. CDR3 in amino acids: CASTRDSLYNEQFF. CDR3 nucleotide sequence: TGTGCCAGCACAAGGGACAGTCTATACAATGAGCAGTTCTTC.

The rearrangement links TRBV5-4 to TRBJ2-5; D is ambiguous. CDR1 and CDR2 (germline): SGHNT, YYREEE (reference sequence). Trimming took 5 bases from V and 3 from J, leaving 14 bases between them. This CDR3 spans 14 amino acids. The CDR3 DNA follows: TGTGCCAGCAGACGTGAATTATCGGAAGAGACCCAGTACTTC. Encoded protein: CASRRELSEETQYF.